The 4 T cell receptor beta chains presented below share a single source sample, sequenced in a study of blood T cell repertoires in COVID-19. Data came from immunoSEQ multiplex PCR; TCRdb stores just in-frame clones and leaves some out. Of 200,000 to 250,000 clones in the sample, over 70% were seen once. Sample: PBMCs or T cells enriched from blood (not recorded which). These receptors came from a woman under 40 who had been exposed to COVID-19.

V is TRBV27 and J is TRBJ2-1, with D possibly being TRBD2 (6 bases). The CDR3 covers 15 residues. In germline, CDR1 is MNHEY, CDR2 SMNVEV (reference sequence). The V end lost 3 bases, the J end lost 8 bases, and 17 bases lay between the germline ends. CDR3 region: CASSFLRLDGDEQFF. In nucleotides, the CDR3 is TGTGCCAGCAGTTTTTTAAGACTAGATGGGGATGAGCAGTTCTTC.

The V gene is TRBV19, the J gene TRBJ2-7; weak D call: TRBD1 (6 bases). From germline, CDR1 is LNHDA and CDR2 SQIVND (reference sequence). The ends were cut back, 5 bases at V and 3 bases at J, with 17 bases in the middle. The CDR3 runs 15 residues. The CDR3 coding sequence is TGTGCCAGTAGTCCCGGACAGACCCGGGGCTACGAGCAGTACTTC. This encodes CASSPGQTRGYEQYF.

The rearrangement uses TRBV5-5 and TRBJ1-2; tentative D call: TRBD1 (6 bases). This CDR3 is built from 15 residues. Germline CDR1 and CDR2: SGHKS and YYEKEE (reference sequence). Trimming shortened V by 3 bases and J by 3 bases, and 15 bases separated the two germline ends. The CDR3 coding sequence is TGTGCCAGCAGCTACCCCAGGGGCGAGGACTATGGCTACACCTTC. Translating gives CASSYPRGEDYGYTF.

This chain links TRBV19 with TRBJ2-3, with D perhaps matching TRBD1 (5 bases). The CDR3 runs 16 residues. CDR1 is LNHDA, CDR2 SQIVND, per germline (reference sequence). Trimming took off 1 base at V and 3 bases at J, with 14 bases between the two ends. CDR3 amino acids: CASSIGGRVETDTQYF. The CDR3, as DNA: TGTGCCAGTAGTATAGGGGGCAGGGTCGAAACAGATACGCAGTATTTT.